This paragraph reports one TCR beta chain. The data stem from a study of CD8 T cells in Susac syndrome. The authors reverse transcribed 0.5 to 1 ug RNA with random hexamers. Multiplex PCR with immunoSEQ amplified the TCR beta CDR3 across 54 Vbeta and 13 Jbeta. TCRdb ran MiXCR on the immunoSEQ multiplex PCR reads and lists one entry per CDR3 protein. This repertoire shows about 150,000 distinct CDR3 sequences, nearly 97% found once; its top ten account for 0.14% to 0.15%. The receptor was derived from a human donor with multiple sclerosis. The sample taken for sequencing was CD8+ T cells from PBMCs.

Here the CDR3 reads CASSLRQGVRQPQHF. DNA of the CDR3: TGTGCCAGCAGTCTAAGACAGGGGGTTCGTCAGCCCCAGCATTTT. The V and J genes are TRBV6-6 and TRBJ1-5; TRBD1 matches at 9 bases. The junction had 8 bases not matched to a gene; V was cut back by 5 bases and J by 6 bases. This CDR3 region has 15 residues. Germline CDR1 and CDR2: MNHNY and SVGAGI (reference sequence).